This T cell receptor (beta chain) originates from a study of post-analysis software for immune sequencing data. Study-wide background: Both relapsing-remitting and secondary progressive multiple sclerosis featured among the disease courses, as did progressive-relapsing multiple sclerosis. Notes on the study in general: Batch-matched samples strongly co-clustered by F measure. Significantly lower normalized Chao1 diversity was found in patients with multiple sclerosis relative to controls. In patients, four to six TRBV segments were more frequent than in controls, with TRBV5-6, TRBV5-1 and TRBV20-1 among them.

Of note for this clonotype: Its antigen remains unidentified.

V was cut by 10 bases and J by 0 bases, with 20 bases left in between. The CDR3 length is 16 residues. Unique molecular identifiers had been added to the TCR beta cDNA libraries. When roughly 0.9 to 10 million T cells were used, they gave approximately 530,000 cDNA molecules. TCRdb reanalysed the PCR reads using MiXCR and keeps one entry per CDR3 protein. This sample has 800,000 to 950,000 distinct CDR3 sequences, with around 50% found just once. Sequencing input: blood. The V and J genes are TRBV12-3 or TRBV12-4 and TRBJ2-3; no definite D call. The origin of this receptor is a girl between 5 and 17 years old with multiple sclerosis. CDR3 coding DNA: TGTGCCACCAAGAGCAAGACCCCGTCTAGCACAGATACGCAGTATTTT. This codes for CATKSKTPSSTDTQYF.